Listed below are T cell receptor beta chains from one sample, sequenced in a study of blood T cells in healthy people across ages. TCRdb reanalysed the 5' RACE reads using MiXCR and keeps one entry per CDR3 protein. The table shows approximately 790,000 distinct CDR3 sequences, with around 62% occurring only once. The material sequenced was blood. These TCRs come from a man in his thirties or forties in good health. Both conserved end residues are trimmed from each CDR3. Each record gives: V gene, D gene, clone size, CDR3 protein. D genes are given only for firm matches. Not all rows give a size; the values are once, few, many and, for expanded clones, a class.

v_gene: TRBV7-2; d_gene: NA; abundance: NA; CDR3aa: ASTLGRAATDTQY
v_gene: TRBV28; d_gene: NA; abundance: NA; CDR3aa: ASSPPTITEQF
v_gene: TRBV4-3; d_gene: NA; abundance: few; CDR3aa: ASSQDAFNSYAQASSYNSPLH
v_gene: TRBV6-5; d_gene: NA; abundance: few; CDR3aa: ASSYAGVEQY
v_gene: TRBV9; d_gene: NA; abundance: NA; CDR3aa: ASSVEDSPGNEQY
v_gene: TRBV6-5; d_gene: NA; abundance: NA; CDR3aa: ASSYSWGEPPDTQY
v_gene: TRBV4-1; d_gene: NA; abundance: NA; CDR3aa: ASSQIPHRPTRHGYT
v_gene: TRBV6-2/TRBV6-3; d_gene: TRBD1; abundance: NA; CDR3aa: ASIQGVDQPQH
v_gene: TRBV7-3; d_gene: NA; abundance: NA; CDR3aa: PSSPKRVRDYGYT
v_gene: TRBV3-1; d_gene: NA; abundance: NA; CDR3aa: ASSRGYDFTDTQY
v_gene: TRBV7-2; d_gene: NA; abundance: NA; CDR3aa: ASSQILRASTDTQY
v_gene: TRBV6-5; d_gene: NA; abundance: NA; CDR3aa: ASRPTVTNEKLF
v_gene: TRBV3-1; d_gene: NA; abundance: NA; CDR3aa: ASSLPGSRSYNEQF
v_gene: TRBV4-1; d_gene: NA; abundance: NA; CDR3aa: ASSQSARQETQY
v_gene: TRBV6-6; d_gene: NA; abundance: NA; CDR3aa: ASSYMKVGATDTQY
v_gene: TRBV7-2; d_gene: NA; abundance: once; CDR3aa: ASSPRWRIYNSPLH
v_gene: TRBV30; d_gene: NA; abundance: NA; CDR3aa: ALGGNTIY
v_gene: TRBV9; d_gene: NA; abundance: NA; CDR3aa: ASSEHNSPLH
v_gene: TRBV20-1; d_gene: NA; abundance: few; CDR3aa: SATRTGYNEQF
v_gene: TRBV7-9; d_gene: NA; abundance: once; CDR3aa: ASSVGSTEAF
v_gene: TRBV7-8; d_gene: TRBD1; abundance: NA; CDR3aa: ASSLAPGQGAGNEQF
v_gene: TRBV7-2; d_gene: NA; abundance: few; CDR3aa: ASSLTRGANIQY
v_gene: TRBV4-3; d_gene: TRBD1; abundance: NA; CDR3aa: ASGLRTGGGSPLH
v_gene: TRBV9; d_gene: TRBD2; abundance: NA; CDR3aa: ASSADLGGYNEQF
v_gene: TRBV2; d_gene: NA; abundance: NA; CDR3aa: ASTWMARGNNEQF
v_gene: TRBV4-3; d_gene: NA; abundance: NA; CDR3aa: ASSQAAGGDTQY
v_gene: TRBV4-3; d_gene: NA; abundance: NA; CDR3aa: ASSHNAVNEQY
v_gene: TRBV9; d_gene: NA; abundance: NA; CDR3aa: ASSAEPPSGYGYT
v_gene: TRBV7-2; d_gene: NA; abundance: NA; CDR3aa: ASSFGIDTQY
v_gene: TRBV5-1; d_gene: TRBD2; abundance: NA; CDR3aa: ASSLPSGVHEQY